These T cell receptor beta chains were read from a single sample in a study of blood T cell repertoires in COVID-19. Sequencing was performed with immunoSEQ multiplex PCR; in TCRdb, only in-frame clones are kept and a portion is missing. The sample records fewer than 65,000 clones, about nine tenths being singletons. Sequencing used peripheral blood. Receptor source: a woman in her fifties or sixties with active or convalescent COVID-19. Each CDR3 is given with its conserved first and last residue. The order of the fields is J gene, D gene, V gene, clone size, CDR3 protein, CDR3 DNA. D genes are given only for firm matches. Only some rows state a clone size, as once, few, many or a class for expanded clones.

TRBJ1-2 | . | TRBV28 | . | CASSSGGYGYTF | TGTGCCAGCAGTTCGGGAGGGTATGGCTACACCTTC
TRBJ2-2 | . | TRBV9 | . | CASSPLQSNTGELFF | TGTGCCAGCAGCCCACTCCAATCGAACACCGGGGAGCTGTTTTTT
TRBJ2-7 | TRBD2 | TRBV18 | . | CASSPPVGGEYEQYF | TGTGCCAGCTCACCACCCGTGGGGGGGGAATACGAGCAGTACTTC
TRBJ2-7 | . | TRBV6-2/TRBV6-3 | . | CASSARSGTYEQYF | TGTGCCAGCAGCGCCCGGAGCGGTACCTACGAGCAGTACTTC
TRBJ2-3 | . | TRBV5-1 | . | CASSLWWRGRTDTQYF | TGCGCCAGCAGCTTGTGGTGGCGGGGTCGCACAGATACGCAGTATTTT
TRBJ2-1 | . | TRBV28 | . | CASVGGTSYNEQFF | TGTGCCTCCGTGGGCGGGACGTCCTACAATGAGCAGTTCTTC
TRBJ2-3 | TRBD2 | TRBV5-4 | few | CASSRTSGGTDTQYF | TGTGCCAGCAGCCGGACTAGCGGGGGAACAGATACGCAGTATTTT
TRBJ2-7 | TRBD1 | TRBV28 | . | CASSSTGAGYEQYF | TGTGCCAGCAGTTCGACAGGGGCTGGCTACGAGCAGTACTTC
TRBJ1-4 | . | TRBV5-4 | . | CASSAGQPTNEKLFF | TGTGCCAGCAGCGCCGGACAGCCAACTAATGAAAAACTGTTTTTT
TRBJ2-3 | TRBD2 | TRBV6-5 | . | CASKGLAGGWDTQYF | TGTGCCAGCAAGGGACTAGCGGGAGGCTGGGATACGCAGTATTTT
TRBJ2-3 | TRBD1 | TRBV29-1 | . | CSPRTGTDTQYF | TGCAGCCCTCGGACAGGTACAGATACGCAGTATTTT
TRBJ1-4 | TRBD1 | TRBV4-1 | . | CASSHPDRDNEKLFF | TGCGCCAGCAGCCACCCGGACAGGGATAATGAAAAACTGTTTTTT
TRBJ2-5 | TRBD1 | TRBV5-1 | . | CASRWTGDGKTQYF | TGCGCCAGCAGGTGGACAGGGGACGGGAAGACCCAGTACTTC
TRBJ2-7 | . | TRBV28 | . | CASSSLGRREQYF | TGTGCCAGCAGTTCATTAGGTAGGAGGGAGCAGTACTTC
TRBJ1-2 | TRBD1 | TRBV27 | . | CASSGDSLYGYTF | TGTGCCAGCAGTGGGGACAGCCTCTATGGCTACACCTTC
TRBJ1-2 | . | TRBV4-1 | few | CASSPRENYGYTF | TGCGCCAGCAGCCCCAGGGAAAACTATGGCTACACCTTC
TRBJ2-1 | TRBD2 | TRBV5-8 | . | CASSSGTSGYNEQFF | TGTGCCAGCAGCTCCGGGACTAGCGGCTACAATGAGCAGTTCTTC
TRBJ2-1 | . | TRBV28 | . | CGSGSSALEQFF | TGCGGGAGTGGGAGTTCAGCCCTTGAGCAGTTCTTC
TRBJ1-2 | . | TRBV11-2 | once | CASSPLVGGARGYTF | TGTGCCAGCAGCCCACTGGTAGGGGGGGCGAGGGGCTACACCTTC
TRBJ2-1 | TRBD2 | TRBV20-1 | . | CSASSSGVYNEQFF | TGCAGTGCCAGTAGTAGCGGGGTATACAATGAGCAGTTCTTC
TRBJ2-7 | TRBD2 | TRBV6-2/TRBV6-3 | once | CASSYSRGSGYEQYF | TGTGCCAGCAGTTACTCGCGGGGGTCAGGGTACGAGCAGTACTTC
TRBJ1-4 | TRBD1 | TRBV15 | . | CATSRDPIGGQSNEKLFF | TGTGCCACCAGCAGAGATCCGATCGGGGGACAGTCTAATGAAAAACTGTTTTTT
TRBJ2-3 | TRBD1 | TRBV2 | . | CASTETGGTDTQYF | TGTGCCAGCACTGAGACAGGGGGGACAGATACGCAGTATTTT
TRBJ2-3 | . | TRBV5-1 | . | CASSAQLQGSDTQYF | TGCGCCAGCAGCGCCCAGTTACAGGGATCAGATACGCAGTATTTT
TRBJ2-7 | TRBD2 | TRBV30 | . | CAWRNGGAYEQYF | TGTGCCTGGAGGAACGGGGGGGCCTACGAGCAGTACTTC
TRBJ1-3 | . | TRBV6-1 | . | CASSSPGPRRNTIYF | TGTGCCAGCAGTTCCCCAGGGCCTCGCAGAAACACCATATATTTT
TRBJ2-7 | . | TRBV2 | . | CASSLGGRQYF | TGTGCCAGCAGCCTAGGAGGGAGGCAGTACTTC
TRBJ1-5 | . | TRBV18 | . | CASSPRMAGIQPQHF | TGTGCCAGCTCACCACGCATGGCAGGGATCCAGCCCCAGCATTTT
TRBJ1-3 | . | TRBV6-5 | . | CASRDTGTSGNTIYF | TGTGCCAGCAGGGATACAGGGACCTCTGGAAACACCATATATTTT
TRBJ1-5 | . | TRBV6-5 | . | CASRGGNQPQHF | TGTGCCAGCAGGGGGGGAAATCAGCCCCAGCATTTT
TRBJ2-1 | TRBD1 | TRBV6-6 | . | CASSSGQGWREQFF | TGTGCCAGCAGTTCCGGACAGGGATGGCGTGAGCAGTTCTTC
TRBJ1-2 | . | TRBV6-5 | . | CASSYGATYGYTF | TGTGCCAGCAGTTACGGGGCCACCTATGGCTACACCTTC
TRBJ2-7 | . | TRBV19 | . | CASSPGIGSTGYEQYF | TGTGCCAGTAGTCCGGGGATCGGGAGCACAGGATACGAGCAGTACTTC
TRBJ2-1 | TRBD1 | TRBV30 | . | CAWSVLGQGGDNEQFF | TGTGCCTGGAGTGTACTGGGACAGGGGGGAGACAATGAGCAGTTCTTC
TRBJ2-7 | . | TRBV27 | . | CASSPPPWRATEQYF | TGTGCCAGCAGTCCTCCCCCCTGGAGAGCTACCGAGCAGTACTTC
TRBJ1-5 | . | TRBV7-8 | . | CASSLVAGNNQPQHF | TGTGCCAGCAGTTTAGTGGCAGGGAACAATCAGCCCCAGCATTTT
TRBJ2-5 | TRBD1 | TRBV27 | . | CASSLGQGVGETQYF | TGTGCCAGCAGTTTAGGCCAGGGGGTAGGGGAGACCCAGTACTTC
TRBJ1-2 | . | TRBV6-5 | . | CASRDQGGYGYTF | TGTGCCAGCAGAGACCAGGGAGGCTATGGCTACACCTTC
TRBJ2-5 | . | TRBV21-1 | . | CASSKAQLAGLQETQYF | TGTGCCAGCAGCAAAGCGCAACTAGCGGGATTACAAGAGACCCAGTACTTC
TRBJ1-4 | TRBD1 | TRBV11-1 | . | CASSATGTGNEKLFF | TGTGCCAGCAGCGCTACCGGGACAGGAAATGAAAAACTGTTTTTT
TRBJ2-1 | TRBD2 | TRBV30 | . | CAWSWGGYNEQFF | TGTGCCTGGAGTTGGGGGGGGTACAATGAGCAGTTCTTC
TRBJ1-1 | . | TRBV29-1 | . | CSVEGRYVEAFF | TGCAGCGTTGAAGGGAGATACGTTGAAGCTTTCTTT
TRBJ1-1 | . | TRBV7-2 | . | CASSFRDTEAFF | TGTGCCAGCAGCTTCAGGGATACTGAAGCTTTCTTT
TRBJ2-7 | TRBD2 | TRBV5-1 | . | CASSLDPRGGEQYF | TGCGCCAGCAGCTTGGATCCCCGCGGGGGCGAGCAGTACTTC
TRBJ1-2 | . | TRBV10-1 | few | CASSDIGDRGYTF | TGCGCCAGCAGTGATATCGGGGATCGGGGCTACACCTTC
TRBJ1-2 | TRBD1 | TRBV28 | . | CASSQRDRGDYGYTF | TGTGCCAGCAGTCAAAGAGACAGGGGCGATTATGGCTACACCTTC
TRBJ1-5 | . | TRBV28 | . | CASSPQQGIGNQPQHF | TGTGCCAGCAGTCCGCAACAGGGTATCGGGAATCAGCCCCAGCATTTT
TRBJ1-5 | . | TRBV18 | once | CASSPQASNQPQHF | TGTGCCAGCTCACCGCAGGCGAGCAATCAGCCCCAGCATTTT
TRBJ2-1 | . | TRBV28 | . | CASTNRMQNEQFF | TGTGCCAGCACCAACAGGATGCAAAATGAGCAGTTCTTC
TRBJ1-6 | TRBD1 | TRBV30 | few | CAWDRGSNSPLHF | TGTGCCTGGGACAGGGGGAGTAATTCACCCCTCCACTTT
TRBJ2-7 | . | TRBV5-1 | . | CASSLNQNRNEQYF | TGCGCCAGCAGCTTGAATCAGAATCGCAACGAGCAGTACTTC
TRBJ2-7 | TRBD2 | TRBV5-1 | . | CASSFLAGETYEQYF | TGCGCCAGCAGCTTTCTAGCGGGAGAGACCTACGAGCAGTACTTC
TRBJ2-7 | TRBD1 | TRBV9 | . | CASSVEQGNEQYF | TGTGCCAGCAGCGTAGAACAGGGGAACGAGCAGTACTTC
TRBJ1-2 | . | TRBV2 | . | CASGVDSSYGYTF | TGTGCCAGCGGGGTCGACAGTTCCTATGGCTACACCTTC
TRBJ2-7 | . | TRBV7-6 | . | CASSKSGTGSYSYEQYF | TGTGCCAGCAGTAAAAGTGGCACAGGGTCCTACTCCTACGAGCAGTACTTC
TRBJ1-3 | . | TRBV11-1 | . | CASSRDLGNTIYF | TGTGCCAGCAGCCGCGATCTCGGAAACACCATATATTTT
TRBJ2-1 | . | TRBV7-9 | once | CASSLEAFVVNEQFF | TGTGCCAGCAGCTTGGAGGCTTTCGTGGTCAATGAGCAGTTCTTC
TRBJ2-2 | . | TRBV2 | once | CASSRDTNTGELFF | TGTGCCAGCAGCCGGGACACTAACACCGGGGAGCTGTTTTTT
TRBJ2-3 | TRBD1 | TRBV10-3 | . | CAISPAGTARTDTQYF | TGTGCCATCAGTCCCGCCGGGACAGCCCGCACAGATACGCAGTATTTT
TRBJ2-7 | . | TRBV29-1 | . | CSAAISYEQYF | TGCAGCGCGGCAATCTCCTACGAGCAGTACTTC